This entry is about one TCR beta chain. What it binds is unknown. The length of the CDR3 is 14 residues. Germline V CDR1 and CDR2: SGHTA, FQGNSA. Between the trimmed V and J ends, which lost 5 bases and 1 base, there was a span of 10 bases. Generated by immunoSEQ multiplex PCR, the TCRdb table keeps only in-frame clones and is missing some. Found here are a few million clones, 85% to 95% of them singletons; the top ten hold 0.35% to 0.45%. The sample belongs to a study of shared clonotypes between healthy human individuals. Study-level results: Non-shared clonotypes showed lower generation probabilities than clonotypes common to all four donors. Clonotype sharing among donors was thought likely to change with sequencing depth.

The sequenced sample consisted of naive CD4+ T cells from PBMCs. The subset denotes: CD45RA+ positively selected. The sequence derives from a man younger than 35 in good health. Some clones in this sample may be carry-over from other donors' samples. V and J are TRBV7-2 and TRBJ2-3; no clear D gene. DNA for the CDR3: TGTGCCAGCAGCCAACGGTCCCGCACAGATACGCAGTATTTT. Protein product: CASSQRSRTDTQYF.